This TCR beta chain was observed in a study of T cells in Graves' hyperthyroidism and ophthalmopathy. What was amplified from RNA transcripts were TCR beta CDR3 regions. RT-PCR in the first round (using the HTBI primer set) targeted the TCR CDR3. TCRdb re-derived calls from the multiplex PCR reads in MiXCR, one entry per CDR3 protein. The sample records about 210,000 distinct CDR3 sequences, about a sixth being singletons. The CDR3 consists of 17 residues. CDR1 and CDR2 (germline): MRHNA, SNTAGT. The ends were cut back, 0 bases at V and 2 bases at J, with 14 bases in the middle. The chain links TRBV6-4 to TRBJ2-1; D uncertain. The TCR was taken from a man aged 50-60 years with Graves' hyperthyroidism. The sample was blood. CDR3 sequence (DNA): TGTGCCAGCAGTGACTCGATACGACTCACTGCCTACAATGAGCAGTTCTTC. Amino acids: CASSDSIRLTAYNEQFF.